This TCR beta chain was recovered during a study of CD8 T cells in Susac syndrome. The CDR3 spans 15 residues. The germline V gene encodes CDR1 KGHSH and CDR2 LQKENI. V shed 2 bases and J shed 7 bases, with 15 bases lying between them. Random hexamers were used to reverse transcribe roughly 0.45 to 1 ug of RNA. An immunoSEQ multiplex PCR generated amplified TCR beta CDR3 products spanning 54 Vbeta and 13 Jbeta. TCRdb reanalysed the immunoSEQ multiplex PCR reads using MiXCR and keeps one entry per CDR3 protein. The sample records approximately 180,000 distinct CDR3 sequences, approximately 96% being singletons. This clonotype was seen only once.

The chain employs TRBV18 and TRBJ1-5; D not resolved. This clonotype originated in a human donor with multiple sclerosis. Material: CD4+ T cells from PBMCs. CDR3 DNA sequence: TGTGCCAGCTCACCAGACTGGGGATTACGGCAGCCCCAGCATTTT. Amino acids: CASSPDWGLRQPQHF.